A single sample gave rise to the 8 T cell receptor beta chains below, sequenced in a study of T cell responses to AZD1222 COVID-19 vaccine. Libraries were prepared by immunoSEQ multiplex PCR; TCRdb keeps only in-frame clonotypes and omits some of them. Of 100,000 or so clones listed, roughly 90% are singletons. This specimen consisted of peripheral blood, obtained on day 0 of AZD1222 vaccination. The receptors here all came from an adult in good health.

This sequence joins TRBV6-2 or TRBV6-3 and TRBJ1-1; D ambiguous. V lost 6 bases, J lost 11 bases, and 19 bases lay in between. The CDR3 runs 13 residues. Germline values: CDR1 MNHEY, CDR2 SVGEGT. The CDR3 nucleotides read TGTGCCAGCAGCCCGTATAGCATTCCTCGGGCTTTCTTT. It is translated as CASSPYSIPRAFF.

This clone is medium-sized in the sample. This chain's CDR3 is CASSLGPMNTEAFF. The CDR3 coding sequence is TGTGCCAGTAGTTTGGGCCCGATGAACACTGAAGCTTTCTTT. The chain joins TRBV19 to TRBJ1-1; no firm D call. This CDR3 has 14 amino acids. Germline CDR1 LNHDA, CDR2 SQIVND (reference sequence). The V gene lost 5 bases and the J gene lost 0 bases, with 10 bases spanning the gap.

The CDR3 is CASSTRDRGNYGYTF. CDR3 DNA sequence: TGTGCCAGTAGTACTCGGGACAGGGGGAACTATGGCTACACCTTC. The V and J genes are TRBV19 and TRBJ1-2; TRBD1 matches at 11 bases. The germline CDR1 and CDR2 sequences are LNHDA and SQIVND (reference sequence). The CDR3 contains 15 residues. The ends lost 4 bases at V and 2 bases at J; junction bases unmatched: 3.

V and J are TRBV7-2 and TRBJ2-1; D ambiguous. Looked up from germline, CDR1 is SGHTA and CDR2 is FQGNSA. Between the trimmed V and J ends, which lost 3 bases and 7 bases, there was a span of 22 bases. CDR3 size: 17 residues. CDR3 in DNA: TGTGCCAGCAGCTTCACAGCAAGTCAGAGAACCGCGAATGAGCAGTTCTTC. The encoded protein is CASSFTASQRTANEQFF.

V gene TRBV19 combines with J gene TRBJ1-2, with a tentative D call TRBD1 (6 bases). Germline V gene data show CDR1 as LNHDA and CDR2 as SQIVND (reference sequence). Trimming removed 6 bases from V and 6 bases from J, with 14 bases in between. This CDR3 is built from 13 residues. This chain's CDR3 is CASRLTGYDGYTF. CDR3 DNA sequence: TGTGCCAGTAGACTAACAGGGTATGATGGCTACACCTTC.

This CDR3 is CASSLVQDRGRTEAFF. As DNA, the CDR3 is TGCGCCAGCAGCCTCGTGCAAGACAGGGGGAGGACTGAAGCTTTCTTT. The genes are TRBV5-1 and TRBJ1-1; 9 bases align to TRBD1. The CDR3 is made up of 16 amino acids. The germline V gene has CDR1 SGHRS and CDR2 YFSETQ. Germline trimming cut 4 bases from V and 5 bases from J; bases unmatched to any gene: 12.

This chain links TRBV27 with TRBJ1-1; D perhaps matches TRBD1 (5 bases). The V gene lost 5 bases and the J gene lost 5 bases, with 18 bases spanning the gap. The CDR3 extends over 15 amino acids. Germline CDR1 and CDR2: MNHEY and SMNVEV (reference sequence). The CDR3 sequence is CASSPLGVGGTEAFF. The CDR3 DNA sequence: TGTGCCAGCAGTCCGCTCGGCGTCGGGGGTACTGAAGCTTTCTTT.

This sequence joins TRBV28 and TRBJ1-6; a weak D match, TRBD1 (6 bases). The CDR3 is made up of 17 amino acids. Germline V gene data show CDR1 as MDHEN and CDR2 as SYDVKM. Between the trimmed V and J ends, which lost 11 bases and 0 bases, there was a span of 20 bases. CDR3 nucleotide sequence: TGTGCCTCTATCAACAGGGTCCCGAGCTCCTATAATTCACCCCTCCACTTT. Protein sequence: CASINRVPSSYNSPLHF.